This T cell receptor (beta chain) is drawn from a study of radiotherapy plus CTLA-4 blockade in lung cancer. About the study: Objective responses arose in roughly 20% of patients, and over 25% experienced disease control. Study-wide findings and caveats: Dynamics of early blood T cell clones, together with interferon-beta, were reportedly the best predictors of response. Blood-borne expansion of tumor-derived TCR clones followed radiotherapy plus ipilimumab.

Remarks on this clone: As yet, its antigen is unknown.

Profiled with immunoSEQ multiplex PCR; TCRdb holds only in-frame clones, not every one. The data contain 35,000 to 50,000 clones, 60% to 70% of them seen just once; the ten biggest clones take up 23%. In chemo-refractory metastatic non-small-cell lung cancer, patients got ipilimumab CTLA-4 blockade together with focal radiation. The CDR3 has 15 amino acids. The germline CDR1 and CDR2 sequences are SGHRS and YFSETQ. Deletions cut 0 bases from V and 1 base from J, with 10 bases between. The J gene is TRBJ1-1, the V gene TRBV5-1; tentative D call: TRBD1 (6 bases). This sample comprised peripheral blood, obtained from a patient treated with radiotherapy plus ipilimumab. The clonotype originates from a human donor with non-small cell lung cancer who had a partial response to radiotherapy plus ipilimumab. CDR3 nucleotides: TGCGCCAGCAGCTTGGTAGGGGGTTCGAACACTGAAGCTTTCTTT. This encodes CASSLVGGSNTEAFF.